This T cell receptor (beta chain) was identified in a study of T cell responses to AZD1222 COVID-19 vaccine. Regarding the study as a whole: Mostly white British, mostly female donors; authors suggested clonal diversity may be underestimated. Recipients of two AZD1222 doses showed rising Spike-specific TCR breadth and depth.

V was cut by 3 bases and J by 1 base, with 10 bases left in between. The germline gives CDR1 SGHRS, CDR2 YFSETQ. CDR3 length equals 14 residues. Concerning this clone: No antigen is known for it.

TCRdb's copy holds only in-frame clones and misses some; the assay was immunoSEQ multiplex PCR. The sample consists of about 100,000 clones, about 86% of them appearing once. The material was peripheral blood, obtained on day 0 of AZD1222 vaccination. This chain connects TRBV5-1 to TRBJ1-1; D is undetermined. The receptor's source is an adult in good health. Here the CDR3 reads CASSSTNPNTEAFF. Here the CDR3 DNA reads TGCGCCAGCAGCTCCACCAACCCGAACACTGAAGCTTTCTTT.